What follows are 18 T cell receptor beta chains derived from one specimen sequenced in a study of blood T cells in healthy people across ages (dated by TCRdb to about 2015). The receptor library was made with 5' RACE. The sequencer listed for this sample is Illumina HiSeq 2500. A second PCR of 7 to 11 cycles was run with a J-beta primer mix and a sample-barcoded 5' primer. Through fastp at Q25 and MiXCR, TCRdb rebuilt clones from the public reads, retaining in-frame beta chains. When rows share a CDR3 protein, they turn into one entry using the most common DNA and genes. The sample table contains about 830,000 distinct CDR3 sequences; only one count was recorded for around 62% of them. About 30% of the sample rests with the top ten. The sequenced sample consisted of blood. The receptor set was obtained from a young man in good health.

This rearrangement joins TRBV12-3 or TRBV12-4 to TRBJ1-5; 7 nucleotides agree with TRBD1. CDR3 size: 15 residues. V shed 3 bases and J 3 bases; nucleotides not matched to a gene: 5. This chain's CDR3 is CASSLGQSANQPQHF. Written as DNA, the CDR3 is TGTGCCAGCAGTTTGGGACAGAGTGCCAATCAGCCCCAGCATTTT.

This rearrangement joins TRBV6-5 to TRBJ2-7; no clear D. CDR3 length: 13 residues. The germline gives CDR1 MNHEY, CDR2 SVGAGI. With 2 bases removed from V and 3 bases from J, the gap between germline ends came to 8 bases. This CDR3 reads CASSYRLYYEQYF. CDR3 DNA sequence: TGTGCCAGCAGTTACCGCCTATACTACGAGCAGTACTTC.

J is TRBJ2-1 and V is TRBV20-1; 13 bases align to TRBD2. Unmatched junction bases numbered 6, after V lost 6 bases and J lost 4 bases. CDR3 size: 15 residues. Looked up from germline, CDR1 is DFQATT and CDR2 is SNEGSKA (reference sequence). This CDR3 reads CSAQTSGGAYNEQFF. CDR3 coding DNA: TGCAGTGCGCAAACTAGCGGGGGGGCGTACAATGAGCAGTTCTTC.

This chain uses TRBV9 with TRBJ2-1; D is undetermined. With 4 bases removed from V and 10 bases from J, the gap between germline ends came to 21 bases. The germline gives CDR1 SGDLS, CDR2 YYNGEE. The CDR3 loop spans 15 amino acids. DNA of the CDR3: TGTGCCAGCAGCCCCGGGTACAGTTCCTCCTACGAGCAGTTCTTC. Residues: CASSPGYSSSYEQFF.

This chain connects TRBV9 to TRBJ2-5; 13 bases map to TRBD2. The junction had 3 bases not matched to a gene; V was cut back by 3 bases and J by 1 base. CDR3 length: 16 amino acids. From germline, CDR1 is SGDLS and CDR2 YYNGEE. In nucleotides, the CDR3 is TGTGCCAGCAGCGCCCGACTAGCGGGGGGCCAAGAGACCCAGTACTTC. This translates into CASSARLAGGQETQYF.

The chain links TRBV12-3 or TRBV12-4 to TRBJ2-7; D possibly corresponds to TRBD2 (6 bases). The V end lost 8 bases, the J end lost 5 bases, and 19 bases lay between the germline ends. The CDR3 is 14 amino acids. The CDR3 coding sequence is TGTGCCAGCTCTGGACGGGCCGGGGGACACGAGCAGTACTTC. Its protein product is CASSGRAGGHEQYF.

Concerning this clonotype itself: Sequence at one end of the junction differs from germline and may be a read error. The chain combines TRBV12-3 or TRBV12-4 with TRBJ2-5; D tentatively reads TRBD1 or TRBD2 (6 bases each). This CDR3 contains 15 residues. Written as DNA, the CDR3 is TGTGCCAGCATCTCGGACAGCGGGTACCAAGAGACCCAATACTTC. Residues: CASISDSGYQETQYF.

The CDR3, as DNA: TGTGCCGATGGTGGGAGCATGAACACTGAAGCTTTCTTT. It is translated as CADGGSMNTEAFF. The chain joins TRBV7-9 to TRBJ1-1; D remains ambiguous. The CDR3 covers 13 residues. V gave up 11 bases and J gave up 0 bases, with 13 bases separating them. The V gene's germline CDR1 is SEHNR and CDR2 FQNEAQ (reference sequence).

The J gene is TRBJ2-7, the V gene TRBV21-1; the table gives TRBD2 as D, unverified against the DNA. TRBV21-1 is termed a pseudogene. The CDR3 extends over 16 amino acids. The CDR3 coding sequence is TGTGCCAGCAGCAAAGGTAGTCGACGGGAAAGTGACGAGCAGTACTTC. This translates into CASSKGSRRESDEQYF.

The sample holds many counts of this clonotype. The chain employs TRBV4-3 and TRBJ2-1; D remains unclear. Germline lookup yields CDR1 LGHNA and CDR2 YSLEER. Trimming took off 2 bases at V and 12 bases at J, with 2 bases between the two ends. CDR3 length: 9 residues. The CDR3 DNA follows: TGCGCCAGCAGCCAAAGGCAGTTCTTC. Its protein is CASSQRQFF.

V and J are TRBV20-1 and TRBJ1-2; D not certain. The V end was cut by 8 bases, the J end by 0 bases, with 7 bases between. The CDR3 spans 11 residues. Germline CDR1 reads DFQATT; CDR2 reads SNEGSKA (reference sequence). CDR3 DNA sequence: TGCAGTCGGCAAGCTAACTATGGCTACACCTTC. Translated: CSRQANYGYTF.

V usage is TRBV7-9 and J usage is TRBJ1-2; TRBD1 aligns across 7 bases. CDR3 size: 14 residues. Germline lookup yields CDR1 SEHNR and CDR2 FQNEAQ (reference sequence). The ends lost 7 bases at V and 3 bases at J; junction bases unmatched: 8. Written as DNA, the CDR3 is TGTGCCAGCACCCCAGGGGGGACAGACTATGGCTACACCTTC. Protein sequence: CASTPGGTDYGYTF.

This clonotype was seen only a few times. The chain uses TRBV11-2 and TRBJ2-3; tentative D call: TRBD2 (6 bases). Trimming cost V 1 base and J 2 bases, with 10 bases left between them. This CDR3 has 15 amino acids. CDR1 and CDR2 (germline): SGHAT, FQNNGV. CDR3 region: CASSLVPGATDTQYF. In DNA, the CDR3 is TGTGCCAGCAGCTTAGTTCCGGGAGCCACAGATACGCAGTATTTT.

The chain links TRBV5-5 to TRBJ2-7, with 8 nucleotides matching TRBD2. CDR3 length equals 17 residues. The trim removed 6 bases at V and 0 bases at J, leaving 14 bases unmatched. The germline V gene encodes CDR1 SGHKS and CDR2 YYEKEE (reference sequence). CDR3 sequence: CASTRGGQRGISYEQYF. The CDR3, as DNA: TGTGCCAGCACTCGGGGAGGCCAGCGGGGGATCTCCTACGAGCAGTACTTC.

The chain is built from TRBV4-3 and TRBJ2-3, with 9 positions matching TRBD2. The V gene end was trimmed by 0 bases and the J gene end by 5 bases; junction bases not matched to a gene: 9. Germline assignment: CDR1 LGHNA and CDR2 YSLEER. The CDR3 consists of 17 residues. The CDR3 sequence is CASSQDYAGGRGDTQYF. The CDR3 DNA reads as TGCGCCAGCAGCCAAGATTACGCGGGGGGGCGCGGAGATACGCAGTATTTT.

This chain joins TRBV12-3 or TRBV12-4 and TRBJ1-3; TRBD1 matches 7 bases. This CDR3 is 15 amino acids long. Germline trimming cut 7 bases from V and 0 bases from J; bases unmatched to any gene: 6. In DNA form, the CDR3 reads TGTGCCAGCAAAGTACAGGGGATCTCTGGAAACACCATATATTTT. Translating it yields CASKVQGISGNTIYF.

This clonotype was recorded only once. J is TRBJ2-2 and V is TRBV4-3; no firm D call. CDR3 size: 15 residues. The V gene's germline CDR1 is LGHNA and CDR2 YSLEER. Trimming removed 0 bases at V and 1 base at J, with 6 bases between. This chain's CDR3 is CASSQESLNTGELFF. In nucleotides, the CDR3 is TGCGCCAGCAGCCAAGAATCCCTGAACACCGGGGAGCTGTTTTTT.

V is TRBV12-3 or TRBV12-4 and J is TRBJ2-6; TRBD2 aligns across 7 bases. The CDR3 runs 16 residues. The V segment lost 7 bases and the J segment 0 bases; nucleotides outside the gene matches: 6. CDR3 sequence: CASTTGGSSGANVLTF. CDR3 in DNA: TGTGCCAGCACCACCGGCGGGAGCTCTGGGGCCAACGTCCTGACTTTC.